This entry lists 14 T cell receptor beta chains sequenced from one sample in a study of blood T cell repertoires in COVID-19. The repertoire was sequenced with immunoSEQ multiplex PCR; TCRdb's copy has only in-frame clones and lacks some. The repertoire holds 200,000 to 250,000 clones, with around 80% as singletons. Sequencing was performed on peripheral blood. The receptors here all came from a woman aged 80 or over with active or convalescent COVID-19.

A note on this clone: This specimen includes other DNA sequences encoding the same CDR3. The V and J genes are TRBV19 and TRBJ2-7, with D maybe TRBD1 (5 bases). Looked up from germline, CDR1 is LNHDA and CDR2 is SQIVND (reference sequence). The CDR3 is 13 amino acids. V was clipped by 6 bases and J by 0 bases, with 9 bases between them. Here the CDR3 reads CASRGRGSYEQYF. Here the CDR3 DNA reads TGTGCCAGTAGAGGAAGGGGCTCCTACGAGCAGTACTTC.

This clone appeared once. This rearrangement joins TRBV4-3 to TRBJ1-4, with TRBD1 as a possible D gene (6 bases). This CDR3 comprises 13 residues. CDR1 and CDR2 from the germline V gene are LGHNA and YSLEER. V was shortened by 6 bases and J by 5 bases, with 10 bases between the two germline ends. Written as DNA, the CDR3 is TGCGCCAGCAGTGGAGGACAGAATGAAAAACTGTTTTTT. Translation: CASSGGQNEKLFF.

The genes are TRBV18 and TRBJ1-1; TRBD1 might be the D (5 bases). Per the germline V gene, CDR1 is KGHSH and CDR2 is LQKENI. V was cut by 3 bases and J by 0 bases, with 20 bases left in between. The CDR3 consists of 18 residues. The CDR3 nucleotides read TGTGCCAGCTCACCCACAACGGGGGTCGGCTTAATGAACACTGAAGCTTTCTTT. Protein sequence: CASSPTTGVGLMNTEAFF.

The gene calls are TRBV7-9 and TRBJ2-7; 8 bases fit TRBD1. The CDR3 sequence is 15 residues long. The V gene's germline CDR1 is SEHNR and CDR2 FQNEAQ (reference sequence). Unmatched junction bases numbered 11, after V lost 5 bases and J lost 5 bases. The CDR3 DNA reads as TGTGCCAGCAGCCACCGGACAGGGATTGGAGACGAGCAGTACTTC. This encodes CASSHRTGIGDEQYF.

The chain couples TRBV7-9 to TRBJ1-1, with 8 nucleotides matching TRBD1. CDR1 is SEHNR and CDR2 is FQNEAQ in the germline V gene (reference sequence). J lost 4 bases, V lost 1 base, and 2 bases had no gene match. The CDR3 extends over 14 amino acids. The CDR3 here is CASSLVDRGTEAFF. The DNA for the CDR3 is TGTGCCAGCAGCTTAGTAGACAGGGGCACTGAAGCTTTCTTT.

This chain links TRBV3-1 (or the pseudogene TRBV3-2) with TRBJ2-2; the D is unclear. CDR1 is LGHDT and CDR2 is YNNKEL in the germline V gene (reference sequence). The CDR3 is 13 amino acids. Trimming took 5 bases from V and 5 from J, leaving 9 bases between them. For the CDR3, the DNA is TGTGCCAGCAGCTTGATGAGGACCGGGGAGCTGTTTTTT. This translates into CASSLMRTGELFF.

In this sample, this clone turned up once. V gene TRBV7-9 combines with J gene TRBJ1-2; D ambiguous. This CDR3 is built from 13 residues. CDR1 is SEHNR, CDR2 FQNEAQ, per germline (reference sequence). V was clipped by 1 base and J by 1 base, with 4 bases between them. CDR3 in DNA: TGTGCCAGCAGCTTAGACAGTAACTATGGCTACACCTTC. Protein product: CASSLDSNYGYTF.

The chain combines TRBV3-1 (or the pseudogene TRBV3-2) with TRBJ1-3; no firm D call. Per germline, CDR1 LGHDT and CDR2 YNNKEL (reference sequence). The CDR3 spans 13 residues. V was shortened by 8 bases and J by 0 bases, with 8 bases between the two germline ends. Written as DNA, the CDR3 is TGTGCCAGCGTACAGAACTCTGGAAACACCATATATTTT. It yields the protein CASVQNSGNTIYF.

This clone was seen a handful of times. The J gene is TRBJ2-2, the V gene TRBV5-1, with 9 bases aligning to TRBD1. The CDR3 is 14 residues long. CDR1 is SGHRS and CDR2 is YFSETQ in the germline V gene. The trim removed 0 bases at V and 6 bases at J, leaving 0 bases unmatched. This CDR3 reads CASSLGTGAGELFF. The DNA for the CDR3 is TGCGCCAGCAGCTTGGGGACAGGGGCCGGGGAGCTGTTTTTT.

The chain uses TRBV29-1 and TRBJ2-1, with TRBD2 matching over 7 bases. In germline, CDR1 is SQVTM, CDR2 ANQGSEA. V lost 0 bases to trimming and J lost 6 bases; unmatched junction nucleotides: 5. CDR3 size: 14 residues. The CDR3 region has the DNA TGCAGCGTTGAAGAGCCAGCGGGACGCAATGAGCAGTTCTTC. It specifies CSVEEPAGRNEQFF.

The chain joins TRBV9 to TRBJ2-2; D is ambiguous. The V end lost 1 base, the J end lost 0 bases, and 10 bases lay between the germline ends. CDR3 length: 16 residues. CDR1 and CDR2 from the germline V gene are SGDLS and YYNGEE. The CDR3 spells CASSVMSGPNTGELFF. In DNA, the CDR3 is TGTGCCAGCAGCGTAATGTCAGGCCCGAACACCGGGGAGCTGTTTTTT.

This chain connects TRBV23-1 to TRBJ2-3, with 11 bases that match TRBD2. TRBV23-1 is an ORF, and what it does is uncertain. After removal of 3 bases from V and 2 bases from J, the junction contained 16 bases not matched to a gene. The CDR3 runs to 20 residues. DNA of the CDR3: TGCGCCAGCAGTCACTCACCGGGACTAGCGGACCCCCCCCACACAGATACGCAGTATTTT. It translates to CASSHSPGLADPPHTDTQYF.

The CDR3 loop is CAWSGERGGADTQYF. The CDR3, as DNA: TGTGCCTGGAGTGGAGAGCGGGGAGGGGCAGATACGCAGTATTTT. The chain carries TRBV30 and TRBJ2-3; 7 nucleotides agree with TRBD2. The CDR3 has 15 amino acids. The germline V gene encodes CDR1 GTSNPN and CDR2 SVGIG (reference sequence). V lost 1 base and J lost 4; bases outside the gene matches: 8.

The chain has TRBV12-3 or TRBV12-4 and TRBJ1-5; no clear D gene. V was shortened by 7 bases and J by 5 bases, with 12 bases between the two germline ends. CDR3 length equals 13 residues. Written as DNA, the CDR3 is TGTGCCAGCACCTACGCGGTAGATCAGCCCCAGCATTTT. Residues: CASTYAVDQPQHF.